Each of the 23 T cell receptor beta chains below was sequenced from the same sample in a study of cytomegalovirus exposure and HLA in healthy donors. PCR amplification relied on 60 Vbeta primers (plus 13 Jbeta primers). The assay was immunoSEQ multiplex PCR, and TCRdb's table has in-frame clones only and misses some. Among 90,000 to 120,000 clones listed, 55% to 85% were seen once. The sample comprised PBMCs. The receptor source for this set is a man aged 30 to 39 in good health and CMV-seronegative.

The chain links TRBV4-2 to TRBJ2-1; 10 positions match TRBD2. This CDR3 contains 16 residues. Losses at the gene ends were 4 bases for V and 8 bases for J; bases not matched to a gene: 11. The germline V gene encodes CDR1 LGHNA and CDR2 YNFKEQ. CDR3 protein: CASSLESGGAVDEQFF. CDR3 in DNA: TGTGCCAGCAGCCTAGAAAGCGGGGGGGCCGTGGATGAGCAGTTCTTC.

This CDR3 reads CASLTSGPYNEQFF. DNA for the CDR3: TGTGCCAGCCTGACTAGCGGGCCTTACAATGAGCAGTTCTTC. The chain employs TRBV6-1 and TRBJ2-1, with 10 bases that match TRBD2. The CDR3 has 14 amino acids. Germline trimming cut 8 bases from V and 4 bases from J; bases unmatched to any gene: 5. Looked up from germline, CDR1 is MNHNS and CDR2 is SASEGT.

V gene TRBV18 combines with J gene TRBJ1-1; D may be TRBD1 (6 bases). The V gene's germline CDR1 is KGHSH and CDR2 LQKENI. CDR3 length equals 18 residues. V was cut by 6 bases and J by 1 base, with 24 bases left in between. The CDR3 nucleotides read TGTGCCAGCTCCCCTCCGGGCGGGGGGCGGTTTTCGAACACTGAAGCTTTCTTT. It codes for CASSPPGGGRFSNTEAFF. The full variable domain, its missing parts supplied by reference TRBV18 and TRBJ1-1, is NAGVMQNPRHLVRRRGQEARLRCSPMKGHSHVYWYRQLPEEGLKFMVYLQKENIIDESGMPKERFSAEFPKEGPSILRIQQVVRGDSAAYFCASSPPGGGRFSNTEAFFGQGTRLTVV.

V usage is TRBV7-6 and J usage is TRBJ2-3, with TRBD2 identical over 14 bases. Germline V gives CDR1 SGHVS, CDR2 FNYEAQ. This CDR3 is built from 17 residues. Trimming took 4 bases from V and 3 from J; bases not matched to a gene: 6. The CDR3 loop is CASSYPTSGRATDTQYF. CDR3 nucleotides: TGTGCCAGCAGCTACCCGACTAGCGGGAGGGCAACAGATACGCAGTATTTT.

This chain connects TRBV5-1 to TRBJ2-2, with 7 positions matching TRBD2. This CDR3 is built from 14 residues. Germline lookup yields CDR1 SGHRS and CDR2 YFSETQ. Unmatched junction bases numbered 0, after V lost 0 bases and J lost 4 bases. The CDR3 DNA reads TGCGCCAGCAGCTTGGCTAGCGGCACCGGGGAGCTGTTTTTT. It yields the protein CASSLASGTGELFF.

This clone was found once. V gene TRBV6-5 combines with J gene TRBJ2-7; TRBD1 agrees at 9 bases. Germline V CDR1 and CDR2: MNHEY, SVGAGI. CDR3 length: 15 residues. Trimming at V came to 5 bases and at J to 6 bases, leaving 11 bases not matched to a gene. The CDR3 sequence: CASSNTGGVIPEQYF. CDR3 in DNA: TGTGCCAGCAGTAACACAGGGGGCGTAATCCCCGAGCAGTACTTC.

This chain's CDR3 is CASSYSSGGEKLFF. CDR3 bases: TGTGCCAGCAGTTACTCGTCCGGGGGTGAAAAACTGTTTTTT. V is TRBV6-5 and J is TRBJ1-4; D may be TRBD1 (5 bases). The V end lost 0 bases, the J end lost 7 bases, and 9 bases lay between the germline ends. From germline, CDR1 is MNHEY and CDR2 SVGAGI. CDR3 length: 14 amino acids.

V gene TRBV29-1 combines with J gene TRBJ2-1, with TRBD2 matching 14 bases. This CDR3 contains 16 residues. Germline values: CDR1 SQVTM, CDR2 ANQGSEA. The V and J ends lost 4 bases and 5 bases, in that order; junction bases with no gene match: 7. The CDR3 nucleotides are TGCAGCGTTGGCGGGCGACTAGCGGGAGGGAACAATGAGCAGTTCTTC. As protein: CSVGGRLAGGNNEQFF.

The J gene is TRBJ2-1, the V gene TRBV19, with D tentatively TRBD1 (6 bases). The CDR3 extends over 12 amino acids. V was trimmed by 11 bases and J by 4 bases, leaving 12 bases between them. The germline V gene has CDR1 LNHDA and CDR2 SQIVND (reference sequence). The CDR3 loop reads CASGTYYNEQFF. The CDR3 bases are TGTGCCTCCGGGACATATTACAATGAGCAGTTCTTC.

This clone occurred once. Other DNA sequences of this sample code for an identical CDR3. The chain has TRBV6-5 and TRBJ2-3; D is possibly TRBD1 (7 bases). The CDR3 is 15 amino acids. The germline CDR1 and CDR2 sequences are MNHEY and SVGAGI. V dropped 5 bases and J dropped 0 bases, with 12 bases sitting between them. This CDR3 is CASSGGGGSTDTQYF. Here the CDR3 DNA reads TGTGCCAGCAGTGGAGGGGGCGGAAGCACAGATACGCAGTATTTT.

The V and J genes are TRBV5-6 and TRBJ1-1; TRBD1 aligns across 9 bases. The V gene end was trimmed by 4 bases and the J gene end by 6 bases; junction bases not matched to a gene: 7. The germline V gene encodes CDR1 SGHDT and CDR2 YYEEEE. This CDR3 has 14 residues. In DNA, the CDR3 is TGTGCCAGCAGCCCCGGACAGGGGCTGGCTGAAGCTTTCTTT. Translating gives CASSPGQGLAEAFF.

This clone was recorded a few times. The V call is TRBV5-8, the J call TRBJ2-7, with 11 bases identical to TRBD2. The J segment lost 0 bases and the V segment lost 4 bases, leaving 3 bases of the junction unmatched. CDR3 length: 15 residues. CDR1 is SGHTS, CDR2 YDEGEE, per germline. This chain's CDR3 is CASSEGLAVSYEQYF. The CDR3 DNA reads TGTGCCAGCAGCGAGGGACTAGCGGTCTCCTACGAGCAGTACTTC.

V usage is TRBV11-2 and J usage is TRBJ2-3; tentatively, D is TRBD2 (6 bases). CDR1 SGHAT and CDR2 FQNNGV come from the germline V gene. V was trimmed by 4 bases and J by 5 bases, leaving 19 bases between them. This CDR3 is built from 16 residues. The CDR3 region is CASSSLSSDRGDTQYF. The CDR3 coding sequence is TGTGCCAGCAGCTCGCTATCTAGCGATCGAGGAGATACGCAGTATTTT.

The chain recombines TRBV6-5 with TRBJ1-4; D unresolved. Trimming cost V 2 bases and J 8 bases, with 12 bases left between them. The CDR3 runs 14 residues. CDR1 is MNHEY and CDR2 is SVGAGI in the germline V gene. CDR3 sequence reads: CASSYQAPGEKLFF. For the CDR3, the DNA is TGTGCCAGCAGTTACCAGGCCCCGGGGGAAAAACTGTTTTTT.

This chain connects TRBV28 to TRBJ1-1; possible D gene TRBD1, 5 bases. CDR3 length: 13 amino acids. Per the germline V gene, CDR1 is MDHEN and CDR2 is SYDVKM. Trimming took off 3 bases at V and 1 base at J, with 6 bases between the two ends. DNA of the CDR3: TGTGCCAGCAGTTTGCAGGGGAACACTGAAGCTTTCTTT. Translating it yields CASSLQGNTEAFF.

The table lists this clone with a few counts. The rearrangement links TRBV5-6 to TRBJ2-7; tentatively, D is TRBD1 (6 bases). Germline values: CDR1 SGHDT, CDR2 YYEEEE. Trimming stripped 3 bases from V and 2 bases from J, with 15 bases between. The CDR3 covers 15 residues. The DNA for the CDR3 is TGTGCCAGCAGCTCCAGGGGCAGGTGGGCCTACGAGCAGTACTTC. Translated, it gives CASSSRGRWAYEQYF.

The table lists this clone with a count of one. The rearrangement joins TRBV7-9 to TRBJ1-2; D is unresolved. This CDR3 is 15 amino acids long. V shed 2 bases and J shed 2 bases, with 12 bases lying between them. Germline assignment: CDR1 SEHNR and CDR2 FQNEAQ (reference sequence). Here the CDR3 reads CASSLNSGINYGYTF. The CDR3 DNA follows: TGTGCCAGCAGCTTAAACAGCGGAATAAACTATGGCTACACCTTC. Drawing the rest from reference TRBV7-9 and TRBJ1-2, the complete variable domain is DTGVSQNPRHKITKRGQNVTFRCDPISEHNRLYWYRQTLGQGPEFLTYFQNEAQLEKSRLLSDRFSAERPKGSFSTLEIQRTEQGDSAMYLCASSLNSGINYGYTFGSGTRLTVV.

The chain links TRBV27 to TRBJ2-1; TRBD1 is a possible D gene (5 bases). The germline V gene encodes CDR1 MNHEY and CDR2 SMNVEV (reference sequence). V was trimmed by 0 bases and J by 5 bases, leaving 11 bases between them. The CDR3 is 15 residues long. CDR3 residues: CASSLSRGADNEQFF. The CDR3 DNA follows: TGTGCCAGCAGTTTATCCCGTGGGGCGGACAATGAGCAGTTCTTC.

The chain has TRBV5-1 and TRBJ2-7, with 12 bases lining up with TRBD2. The CDR3 spans 15 residues. The J segment lost 8 bases and the V segment lost 4 bases, leaving 10 bases of the junction unmatched. Germline CDR1 reads SGHRS; CDR2 reads YFSETQ. This chain's CDR3 is CASSGGLAGQGKQYF. DNA of the CDR3: TGCGCCAGCAGCGGGGGACTAGCGGGCCAAGGGAAGCAGTACTTC.

The gene calls are TRBV10-3 and TRBJ2-7, with 12 bases aligning to TRBD1. This CDR3 has 12 residues. Germline CDR1 reads ENHRY; CDR2 reads SYGVKD. V was pared by 8 bases and J by 10 bases, with 6 bases of the junction left unmatched. This chain's CDR3 is CAIGDRGLEQYF. In DNA form, the CDR3 reads TGTGCCATCGGGGACAGGGGGCTAGAACAGTACTTC.

V gene TRBV30 combines with J gene TRBJ2-3; the D gene is possibly TRBD1 (5 bases). CDR1 and CDR2 from the germline V gene are GTSNPN and SVGIG (reference sequence). The V end lost 5 bases, the J end lost 0 bases, and 15 bases lay between the germline ends. The CDR3 has 15 residues. Here the CDR3 DNA reads TGTGCCTGGGGGTGGGAAGGGGCTAGCACAGATACGCAGTATTTT. Amino acid sequence: CAWGWEGASTDTQYF.

This clone was seen a handful of times. The genes are TRBV6-1 and TRBJ2-5; TRBD2 is a possible D gene (5 bases). Gene TRBJ2-7 matches the end of the DNA better, so the J call may be wrong. This CDR3 has 14 residues. The germline V gene has CDR1 MNHNS and CDR2 SASEGT. DNA of the CDR3: TGTGCCAGCAGCCGCCGGGAAGGCCATGACGAGCAGTACTTC. Translating gives CASSRREGHDEQYF.

This sequence joins TRBV15 and TRBJ1-1; D possibly corresponds to TRBD1 (5 bases). There are 13 residues in the CDR3. Deletions cut 5 bases from V and 0 bases from J, with 7 bases between. Germline V gene data show CDR1 as LNHNV and CDR2 as YYDKDF (reference sequence). CDR3 nucleotide sequence: TGTGCCACCAGCGACAGATTGAACACTGAAGCTTTCTTT. Translating it yields CATSDRLNTEAFF.